A single sample gave rise to the 14 T cell receptor beta chains below, sequenced in a study of cytomegalovirus exposure and HLA in healthy donors. The PCR was carried out with 60 Vbeta primers and 13 Jbeta primers. The method was immunoSEQ multiplex PCR; TCRdb's version includes in-frame clones alone and lacks a portion of them. Its table lists 45,000 to 60,000 clones. The material sequenced was PBMCs. These receptors all come from a male donor in good health and CMV-seronegative.

The chain links TRBV27 to TRBJ2-1; D perhaps matches TRBD2 (5 bases). Between the trimmed V and J ends, which lost 10 bases and 2 bases, there was a span of 18 bases. The V gene's germline CDR1 is MNHEY and CDR2 SMNVEV (reference sequence). There are 15 residues in the CDR3. In DNA form, the CDR3 reads TGTGCCACCGGGATGGGTCCCAGTCCCTACAATGAGCAGTTCTTC. The encoded protein is CATGMGPSPYNEQFF.

The CDR3 sequence: CASSPPQRGSGNTIYF. The CDR3 nucleotides are TGTGCCAGCTCACCACCACAAAGGGGCTCTGGAAACACCATATATTTT. V is TRBV18 and J is TRBJ1-3; TRBD1 is a possible D gene (5 bases). The CDR3 has 16 residues. The germline V gene encodes CDR1 KGHSH and CDR2 LQKENI. V lost 0 bases to trimming and J lost 0 bases, with 9 bases between them.

This chain links TRBV7-8 with TRBJ1-4; D is unresolved. The V and J ends lost 5 bases and 3 bases respectively, with 19 bases between them. The CDR3 is 17 amino acids. Germline V gene sequence: CDR1 SGHVS, CDR2 FQNEAQ. The CDR3 loop reads CASSDRVGLLSNEKLFF. Written as DNA, the CDR3 is TGTGCCAGCAGCGACCGGGTCGGACTCCTCTCTAATGAAAAACTGTTTTTT.

V is TRBV2 and J is TRBJ1-3; tentative D call: TRBD1 (6 bases). V lost 4 bases, J lost 4 bases, and 11 bases lay in between. The CDR3 runs 14 residues. The V gene's germline CDR1 is SNHLY and CDR2 FYNNEI. CDR3 DNA: TGTGCCAGCAGTGTGGGGGCATCCGGAAACACCATATATTTT. Amino acids: CASSVGASGNTIYF.

The chain recombines TRBV29-1 with TRBJ2-7, with 13 bases lining up with TRBD2. This CDR3 is 18 amino acids long. Trimming took 4 bases from V and 0 from J; bases not matched to a gene: 12. CDR1 is SQVTM, CDR2 ANQGSEA, per germline. In DNA form, the CDR3 reads TGCAGCGTTGCGGGGTTAGGAGGGACTAGCGGGAACTCCTACGAGCAGTACTTC. Translating it yields CSVAGLGGTSGNSYEQYF.

The rearrangement joins TRBV5-1 to TRBJ2-1; D possibly corresponds to TRBD2 (5 bases). The V and J ends lost 0 bases and 2 bases respectively, with 12 bases between them. The CDR3 totals 16 residues. Germline V gene sequence: CDR1 SGHRS, CDR2 YFSETQ. CDR3 in amino acids: CASSLGSRGPYNEQFF. In DNA, the CDR3 is TGCGCCAGCAGCTTGGGATCCAGAGGGCCCTACAATGAGCAGTTCTTC.

The chain combines TRBV6-5 with TRBJ1-3; tentative D call: TRBD1 (6 bases). V lost 6 bases to trimming and J lost 12 bases, with 24 bases between them. The CDR3 has 15 amino acids. Germline V lookup: CDR1 MNHEY, CDR2 SVGAGI. The CDR3 region is CASRLGSDLGDNIYF. In nucleotides, the CDR3 is TGTGCCAGCAGGCTAGGATCGGACCTCGGGGACAACATATATTTT.

The rearrangement uses TRBV7-9 and TRBJ1-4; 11 bases are shared with TRBD1. The J segment lost 10 bases and the V segment lost 8 bases, leaving 3 bases of the junction unmatched. Germline CDR1 reads SEHNR; CDR2 reads FQNEAQ (reference sequence). The CDR3 runs to 12 residues. CDR3 bases: TGTGCCAGCGGGACAGGGGGGGGAAAACTGTTTTTT. This sequence encodes CASGTGGGKLFF.

The rearrangement links TRBV14 to TRBJ2-7, with a tentative D call TRBD1 (5 bases). Germline CDR1 reads SGHDN; CDR2 reads FVKESK. The germline V and J ends were trimmed by 2 bases and 2 bases, with 10 bases remaining between them. CDR3 length: 14 amino acids. CDR3 region: CASSQYRTTYEQYF. The CDR3 nucleotides are TGTGCCAGCAGCCAATACAGGACGACCTACGAGCAGTACTTC.

This chain links TRBV5-3 with TRBJ1-4, with a tentative D call TRBD1 (5 bases). Being an ORF, TRBV5-3 has a function that is uncertain. This CDR3 is built from 14 residues. Trimming left V 6 bases short and J 5 bases short, with 14 bases between. The CDR3 DNA sequence: TGTGCCAGAAACCCTAAGAGACAGAATGAAAAACTGTTTTTT. This encodes CARNPKRQNEKLFF.

To note about this clone: Mismatch with germline at one junction end may stem from a read error. The V gene is TRBV7-2, the J gene TRBJ2-1; D is unresolved. Germline values: CDR1 SGHTA, CDR2 FQGNSA. CDR3 length: 14 amino acids. CDR3 sequence reads: CASSPDFSDNEQFF. DNA for the CDR3: TGTGCCAGCAGCCCTGACTTCTCCGACAATGAGCAGTTCTTC. Supplemented by reference TRBV7-2 and TRBJ2-1, the full variable domain reads GAGVSQSPSNKVTEKGKDVELRCDPISGHTALYWYRQSLGQGLEFLIYFQGNSAPDKSGLPSDRFSAERTGGSVSTLTIQRTQQEDSAVYLCASSPDFSDNEQFFGPGTRLTVL.

The chain recombines TRBV4-3 with TRBJ1-3; possibly TRBD1 for D (6 bases). This CDR3 is built from 17 residues. Trimming left V 0 bases short and J 11 bases short, with 23 bases between. Germline loops: CDR1 LGHNA, CDR2 YSLEER. CDR3 bases: TGCGCCAGCAGCCAAGAGGCGGGGGCCAACTCTGGAAGGGCCATATATTTT. Its protein is CASSQEAGANSGRAIYF.

This chain connects TRBV2 to TRBJ2-2; D unresolved. The V gene lost 4 bases and the J gene lost 3 bases, with 9 bases spanning the gap. The CDR3 has 14 amino acids. Per germline, CDR1 SNHLY and CDR2 FYNNEI. The CDR3 DNA reads as TGTGCCAGCAGTGCCCCAGTCCACACCGGGGAGCTGTTTTTT. Translated, it gives CASSAPVHTGELFF.

The J gene is TRBJ2-4, the V gene TRBV11-2; D ambiguous. Trimming pared 2 bases from V and 8 bases from J, leaving 7 bases between. This CDR3 has 12 amino acids. Germline V gene sequence: CDR1 SGHAT, CDR2 FQNNGV. CDR3 loop: CASSLTGDIQYF. DNA for the CDR3: TGTGCCAGCAGCTTAACTGGTGACATTCAGTACTTC.